The sequence of this TCR beta chain was determined in a study of CD8+ T cells in alopecia areata. cDNA reverse transcribed from extracted RNA served as the sequencing template. Produced via immunoSEQ multiplex PCR; TCRdb's table is partial and in-frame only. The sample includes more than 95,000 clones, roughly half seen only once; the top ten take about 8.8%. This clone was recorded a few times. This TCR was recovered from a human donor in good health. The sequencing sample was made of CD4+ T cells sorted from blood.

The CDR3 DNA sequence: TGTGCCAGCAGTCCCTATGGCGGGGAGCTGTTTTTT. Protein product: CASSPYGGELFF. The chain couples TRBV7-9 to TRBJ2-2, with D uncertain. Trimming cost V 6 bases and J 7 bases, with 9 bases left between them. Germline-derived CDR1 and CDR2 are SEHNR and FQNEAQ (reference sequence). The CDR3 covers 12 residues. Looking up the rest from reference TRBV7-9 and TRBJ2-2 gives the full variable domain: DTGVSQNPRHKITKRGQNVTFRCDPISEHNRLYWYRQTLGQGPEFLTYFQNEAQLEKSRLLSDRFSAERPKGSFSTLEIQRTEQGDSAMYLCASSPYGGELFFGEGSRLTVL.